The present T cell receptor beta chain was sequenced within a study of breast tumors, draining lymph nodes, adjacent tissues (dated by TCRdb to 2016 to 2017). Context from the whole study: Breast cancer patients provided tumor, adjacent nontumor tissue and axillary lymph nodes, and the study compared the TCR beta repertoires across these three sources. The study was designed to assess the relationships and possible T-cell exchange between tumor, surrounding tissue and draining lymph node repertoires in human breast cancer. Beyond this particular receptor, the publication reports: The similarity between tumor and nontumor tissue repertoires was significantly greater in luminal-like breast cancer than in basal-like breast cancer. The conclusion that tumor T cells originate in lymph nodes was framed as consistent with a hypothesis rather than directly demonstrated. T-cell repertoire diversity in tumors was found to be lower than in lymph nodes but higher than in nontumor tissue, and preferential V and J gene usage was observed. The data were considered consistent with most tumor T cells being derived from the lymph node and subsequently expanding within tumor tissue.

Lymph node samples were obtained from the axillary draining lymph nodes of breast cancer patients. This clonotype was observed at least ten times. The target of this receptor is not known. Base quality data are lacking; no much larger clone is found one base away. Sequencing instrument: Illumina HiSeq 2000. Multiplex PCR amplification was used to build the TCR beta chain libraries. High-throughput sequencing was used to analyze the amplified TCR beta chain products. TCRdb handled the public reads itself, with Q25 trimming in fastp and clone calling in MiXCR, and kept productive beta chains. Rows are combined by CDR3 protein, so each entry shows the most common genes and DNA. The sample yields more than 200,000 distinct CDR3 sequences; about a third were counted once. Of the sample, 1.1% to 1.5% is held by the ten largest clones. CDR1 and CDR2 were assigned from the germline V gene as SGHDT and YYEEEE. V loses 4 bases at its end and J loses 0 bases; junction bases beyond the gene matches: 5. Reading from cysteine to phenylalanine, the CDR3 counts 17 amino acids. The entry retains the CDR3 DNA only, 51 bases that are in frame from base 1.

Sequencing input: axillary lymph node tissue. This sequence was found in a female donor with breast cancer. Some clones in this sample may be carry-over from other donors' samples. The V gene is TRBV5-6 and the J gene is TRBJ2-6; TRBD1 fits 9 bases in the junction. The nucleotide sequence reads as follows: TGTGCCAGCAGCATACAGGGGGCCCTCTCTGGGGCCAACGTCCTGACTTTC. Its translation is CASSIQGALSGANVLTF.